Listed below are T cell receptor beta chains from one sample, sequenced in a study of T-cell memory formation after mild COVID-19. TCRdb itself ran the 5' RACE reads through MiXCR, one entry per CDR3 protein. The repertoire holds tens of thousands of distinct CDR3 sequences, about a quarter seen once, with roughly 44% in the top ten. The sequenced sample consisted of PBMCs or a T cell subset sorted from them (not recorded which). Source of these receptors: a man aged 18-30 years who had mild COVID-19 (a few samples of this study predate the infection). Cell type and time point are not known. CDR3s include the opening cysteine and the closing phenylalanine or tryptophan. The D gene is left open where the match is weak. For some rows the clone size is stated as once, few or many, or as a class when expanded; others skip it.

clone_size	d_call	v_call	j_call	cdr3_nt	cdr3_aa
few	TRBD2	TRBV18	TRBJ2-7	TGTGCCAGCTCGCCCCCAGCTAGCGGGGATCGCGAGCAGTACTTC	CASSPPASGDREQYF
.	.	TRBV9	TRBJ1-1	TGTGCCAGCAGCGTAGGCGGGCTGACTGAAGCTTTCTTT	CASSVGGLTEAFF
few	TRBD1	TRBV12-3/TRBV12-4	TRBJ2-1	TGTGCCAGCGGATCGGACAGGGGCTCCGCTGAGCAGTTCTTC	CASGSDRGSAEQFF
.	TRBD1	TRBV13	TRBJ2-2	TGTGCCAGCAGTCCACCAACAGGGGGCGGGGAGCTGTTTTTT	CASSPPTGGGELFF
.	.	TRBV5-5	TRBJ1-5	TGTGCCAGCAGCTTCGAGGGGAGCAATCAGCCCCAGCATTTT	CASSFEGSNQPQHF
.	.	TRBV12-3/TRBV12-4	TRBJ2-7	TGTGCCAGCAGTACCGGTGGTGTGTACGAGCAGTACTTC	CASSTGGVYEQYF
.	TRBD2	TRBV7-2	TRBJ2-3	TGTGCCAGCAGCCCTACGGGGGGTAGGGATACGCAGTATTTT	CASSPTGGRDTQYF
.	TRBD1	TRBV6-2/TRBV6-3	TRBJ2-1	TGTGCCAGCAGCAGACAGGGGGTGGGCGATGAGCAGTTCTTC	CASSRQGVGDEQFF
.	.	TRBV29-1	TRBJ1-1	TGCAGCGTTGAACCTGGCGCCGAGCAGACTGAAGCTTTCTTT	CSVEPGAEQTEAFF
few	TRBD1	TRBV4-2	TRBJ1-1	TGTGCCAGCAGCCCGACAGGGGGCGAGGACACTGAAGCTTTCTTT	CASSPTGGEDTEAFF
many	.	TRBV6-5	TRBJ1-5	TGTGCCAGCAGTCCCCATCCCAATCAGCCCCAGCATTTT	CASSPHPNQPQHF
few	.	TRBV2	TRBJ2-1	TGTGCCAGCAGTGAAGGGCAGGGCGGGGATGAGCAGTTCTTC	CASSEGQGGDEQFF
.	.	TRBV6-1	TRBJ2-7	TGTGCCAGCAGTCCCCCCGGGCAGCCCTACGAGCAGTACTTC	CASSPPGQPYEQYF
few	.	TRBV7-9	TRBJ2-7	TGTGCCAGCAGCTTAGTGGGTGGTGGGGCCTACGAGCAGTACTTC	CASSLVGGGAYEQYF
once	.	TRBV5-5	TRBJ2-7	TGTGCCAGCAGCTGGGGTCCCGGGACCACCTACGAGCAGTACTTC	CASSWGPGTTYEQYF
few	.	TRBV20-1	TRBJ2-3	TGCAGTGCTAGACTACAGGGAAGGGACACAGATACGCAGTATTTT	CSARLQGRDTDTQYF
.	TRBD1	TRBV7-9	TRBJ2-1	TGTGCCAGCACGCACCAGGGACAGACCTACAATGAGCAGTTCTTC	CASTHQGQTYNEQFF
few	.	TRBV7-9	TRBJ1-1	TGTGCCAGCAGCTTAGTTGGGGGGATTAACACTGAAGCTTTCTTT	CASSLVGGINTEAFF
.	TRBD2	TRBV4-3	TRBJ2-3	TGCGCCAGCAGCCCTTGGGGAGGGGGCACAGATACGCAGTATTTT	CASSPWGGGTDTQYF
.	TRBD2	TRBV19	TRBJ2-1	TGTGCCAGCGGCGGGAGCGATTCCTACAATGAGCAGTTCTTC	CASGGSDSYNEQFF
.	TRBD1	TRBV19	TRBJ2-5	TGTGCCAGTAGGGATGACAGGGTCGGCGAGACCCAGTACTTC	CASRDDRVGETQYF
.	TRBD1	TRBV5-1	TRBJ1-6	TGCGCCAGCAGGGACAGGGGAGGATCACCCCTCCACTTT	CASRDRGGSPLHF
.	TRBD1	TRBV4-1	TRBJ1-1	TGCGCCAGCAGCCCGGGACAGGCGAACACTGAAGCTTTCTTT	CASSPGQANTEAFF